The source of this T cell receptor beta chain is a study of regulatory T cells in long-lasting Graves disease. General observations from the study: TCR diversity was lower in persistent Graves' patients (versus newly diagnosed ones).

The CDR3 spans 16 residues. Germline V gene sequence: CDR1 MNHEY, CDR2 SVGEGT. J was trimmed by 4 bases and V by 6 bases; bases with no gene match: 10. Researchers made TCR beta libraries by using iRepertoire HTBI primers and running Arm-PCR on CDR3 regions. From the multiplex PCR reads, TCRdb called clonotypes with MiXCR, one entry per CDR3 protein. The sample lists around 450,000 distinct CDR3 sequences, roughly 21% seen once, with about 6.6% in the top ten. The time point was: persistent/refractory GD, antithyroid drugs over 5 years with positive TRAb. Researchers made the TCR library from RNA that was extracted from PBMCs. Graves' disease was diagnosed by American Thyroid Association guidelines. Regarding this clonotype: Its antigen remains unknown.

The rearrangement joins TRBV6-2 or TRBV6-3 to TRBJ2-2; 8 bases map to TRBD2. This clonotype was obtained from a female donor with Graves disease. The sample in question was peripheral blood mononuclear cells (PBMCs), obtained when the disease was refractory, from a patient treated with antithyroid drugs. CDR3 residues: CASRGAAGGSTGELFF. The CDR3 bases are TGTGCCAGCAGGGGAGCCGCGGGGGGTAGCACCGGGGAGCTGTTTTTT.